The next 21 T cell receptor beta chains were all read from a single sample in a study of blood T cell repertoires in COVID-19. Here immunoSEQ multiplex PCR was the method, and the copy in TCRdb shows in-frame clones only, minus some. Of roughly 150,000 clones in the sample, approximately 83% were seen once. Source material: PBMCs or T cells enriched from blood (not recorded which). Every receptor here comes from a man aged 65 to 85 who had been exposed to COVID-19.

The rearrangement links TRBV2 to TRBJ2-7; 7 nucleotides align to TRBD1. J lost 3 bases, V lost 8 bases, and 13 bases had no gene match. CDR3 size: 15 residues. From germline, CDR1 is SNHLY and CDR2 FYNNEI. The CDR3: CASQVLGQALYEQYF. Written as DNA, the CDR3 is TGTGCCAGCCAAGTGCTAGGACAGGCGCTCTACGAGCAGTACTTC.

The chain carries TRBV6-5 and TRBJ2-6; D gene ambiguous. The V end was cut by 6 bases, the J end by 0 bases, with 9 bases between. This CDR3 contains 15 residues. Per the germline V gene, CDR1 is MNHEY and CDR2 is SVGAGI. CDR3 DNA: TGTGCCAGCAGCCGAGCAACCTCTGGGGCCAACGTCCTGACTTTC. Residues: CASSRATSGANVLTF.

DNA of the CDR3: TGTGCCACGAGGACTAGCGGGGGGGCCCCCAATGAGCAGTTCTTC. This translates into CATRTSGGAPNEQFF. The chain couples TRBV19 to TRBJ2-1, with 15 nucleotides matching TRBD2. The CDR3 has 15 amino acids. Germline V CDR1 and CDR2: LNHDA, SQIVND (reference sequence). V trimming: 10 bases; J trimming: 6 bases; junction bases outside the gene matches: 7.

The V and J genes are TRBV12-3 or TRBV12-4 and TRBJ1-2; D is possibly TRBD1 (5 bases). Trimming stripped 5 bases from V and 8 bases from J, with 12 bases between. There are 12 residues in the CDR3. CDR3 amino acids: CASSLGGMGYTF. CDR3 DNA: TGTGCCAGCAGTCTGGGGGGAATGGGCTACACCTTC.

V and J are TRBV7-9 and TRBJ2-5, with 7 bases lining up with TRBD1. With 3 bases clipped from V and 4 bases from J, the junction kept 8 bases outside the gene matches. Germline assignment: CDR1 SEHNR and CDR2 FQNEAQ (reference sequence). The CDR3 is 15 residues long. The chain's CDR3 is CASSFNRGLRETQYF. CDR3 sequence (DNA): TGTGCCAGCAGCTTTAACAGGGGTTTACGAGAGACCCAGTACTTC.

A remark on this clone: The sample contains more than one DNA sequence encoding this CDR3. V usage is TRBV18 and J usage is TRBJ1-2; 9 bases fit TRBD1. With 4 bases clipped from V and 4 bases from J, the junction kept 7 bases outside the gene matches. From germline, CDR1 is KGHSH and CDR2 LQKENI. There are 15 residues in the CDR3. The CDR3 coding sequence is TGTGCCAGCTCACGTACGACAGGGGGAGGCTATGGCTACACCTTC. Protein: CASSRTTGGGYGYTF.

This rearrangement joins TRBV6-1 to TRBJ1-2, with 9 bases lining up with TRBD1. The CDR3 loop spans 15 amino acids. CDR1 MNHNS and CDR2 SASEGT come from the germline V gene. With 2 bases clipped from V and 7 bases from J, the junction kept 8 bases outside the gene matches. The CDR3 coding sequence is TGTGCCAGCAGTGAATATTGGACAGGGGAAGGTGGCTACACCTTC. It specifies CASSEYWTGEGGYTF.

This clone appeared many times. The J gene is TRBJ2-7, the V gene TRBV27, with TRBD1 matching over 7 bases. Germline CDR1 reads MNHEY; CDR2 reads SMNVEV (reference sequence). With 3 bases clipped from V and 3 bases from J, the junction kept 8 bases outside the gene matches. The CDR3 is 15 amino acids. DNA of the CDR3: TGTGCCAGCAGTTTGAAACAGGGGCCCGTCTACGAGCAGTACTTC. This gives the protein CASSLKQGPVYEQYF.

The CDR3 DNA follows: TGTGCCAGCAGTTTGGGCAGATCAAGCACTAACTATGGCTACACCTTC. Amino acid sequence: CASSLGRSSTNYGYTF. This chain links TRBV6-5 with TRBJ1-2; no reliable D call. Looked up from germline, CDR1 is MNHEY and CDR2 is SVGAGI. This CDR3 is 16 amino acids long. Trimming took off 4 bases at V and 0 bases at J, with 15 bases between the two ends.

As DNA, the CDR3 is TGTGCCAGTAGACGAAGGGGACAGGGTGACGTTTCGGGCACTGAAGCTTTCTTT. Protein: CASRRRGQGDVSGTEAFF. The chain joins TRBV19 to TRBJ1-1; 9 nucleotides line up with TRBD1. There are 18 residues in the CDR3. The V gene end was trimmed by 6 bases and the J gene end by 4 bases; junction bases not matched to a gene: 18. Germline CDR1 and CDR2: LNHDA and SQIVND (reference sequence). The whole variable domain, remainder taken from reference TRBV19 and TRBJ1-1, is DGGITQSPKYLFRKEGQNVTLSCEQNLNHDAMYWYRQDPGQGLRLIYYSQIVNDFQKGDIAEGYSVSREKKESFPLTVTSAQKNPTAFYLCASRRRGQGDVSGTEAFFGQGTRLTVV.

The chain has TRBV27 and TRBJ1-2; 8 bases map to TRBD1. Germline V lookup: CDR1 MNHEY, CDR2 SMNVEV (reference sequence). Trimming took 5 bases from V and 4 from J; bases not matched to a gene: 9. This CDR3 spans 15 amino acids. CDR3 region: CASSPRQGTGYGYTF. CDR3 coding DNA: TGTGCCAGCAGTCCCCGACAGGGGACGGGCTATGGCTACACCTTC.

V usage is TRBV19 and J usage is TRBJ1-5, with D tentatively TRBD1 (6 bases). The CDR3 sequence is 14 residues long. Germline loops: CDR1 LNHDA, CDR2 SQIVND (reference sequence). The V and J ends lost 6 bases and 9 bases respectively, with 18 bases between them. The CDR3 reads CASSLGQGLGPQHF. DNA of the CDR3: TGTGCCAGTAGCCTCGGGCAGGGGTTAGGGCCCCAGCATTTT.

This rearrangement joins TRBV19 to TRBJ1-4; TRBD1 matches at 9 bases. Unmatched junction bases numbered 7, after V lost 6 bases and J lost 5 bases. CDR3 size: 15 residues. Looked up from germline, CDR1 is LNHDA and CDR2 is SQIVND (reference sequence). Here the CDR3 DNA reads TGTGCCAGTAGACCAGAGACAGGGGGGAATGAAAAACTGTTTTTT. It translates to CASRPETGGNEKLFF.

This clone was seen a few times. This chain links TRBV27 with TRBJ1-4; D is unclear. V was shortened by 4 bases and J by 4 bases, with 7 bases between the two germline ends. This CDR3 region has 13 residues. Germline values: CDR1 MNHEY, CDR2 SMNVEV (reference sequence). CDR3 DNA: TGTGCCAGCAGTTATCGTTATAATGAAAAACTGTTTTTT. Translating it yields CASSYRYNEKLFF.

The rearrangement joins TRBV5-8 to TRBJ2-3, with 8 bases aligning to TRBD1. Germline assignment: CDR1 SGHTS and CDR2 YDEGEE. V was pared by 0 bases and J by 3 bases, with 6 bases of the junction left unmatched. The CDR3 runs 16 residues. Here the CDR3 DNA reads TGTGCCAGCAGCTTGGGAGGACAGGGAGGTACAGATACGCAGTATTTT. Translated: CASSLGGQGGTDTQYF.

The J gene is TRBJ2-5, the V gene TRBV5-1; D remains unclear. The V gene lost 4 bases and the J gene lost 1 base, with 8 bases spanning the gap. The CDR3 covers 13 residues. Germline CDR1 is SGHRS and CDR2 is YFSETQ. The CDR3 loop reads CASSPLFQETQYF. DNA of the CDR3: TGCGCCAGCAGCCCTTTATTCCAAGAGACCCAGTACTTC.

The gene calls are TRBV19 and TRBJ2-7; 8 positions match TRBD1. The CDR3 length is 15 residues. J lost 3 bases, V lost 4 bases, and 8 bases had no gene match. Germline CDR1 reads LNHDA; CDR2 reads SQIVND (reference sequence). The CDR3 sequence is CASSTRRQGNYEQYF. DNA of the CDR3: TGTGCCAGTAGTACCCGCCGACAGGGGAACTACGAGCAGTACTTC.

The chain combines TRBV9 with TRBJ2-1, with no clear D. V lost 2 bases to trimming and J lost 1 base, with 7 bases between them. The length of the CDR3 is 14 residues. The V gene's germline CDR1 is SGDLS and CDR2 YYNGEE. The CDR3 reads CASSVQVSYNEQFF. In DNA form, the CDR3 reads TGTGCCAGCAGCGTGCAGGTATCCTACAATGAGCAGTTCTTC. Variable domain in full (rest from reference TRBV9 and TRBJ2-1): DSGVTQTPKHLITATGQRVTLRCSPRSGDLSVYWYQQSLDQGLQFLIQYYNGEERAKGNILERFSAQQFPDLHSELNLSSLELGDSALYFCASSVQVSYNEQFFGPGTRLTVL.

This sequence joins TRBV12-5 and TRBJ2-1; 9 positions match TRBD2. Germline values: CDR1 LGHNT, CDR2 FRNRAP. V shed 5 bases and J 16 bases; nucleotides not matched to a gene: 12. The CDR3 extends over 13 amino acids. The CDR3 DNA is TGTGCTAGTGGTCCCCCCAGCGGGGGGCCCCCATTCTTC. This translates into CASGPPSGGPPFF.

This clone was seen a single time. This sequence joins TRBV19 and TRBJ1-5; TRBD1 is a possible D gene (5 bases). The CDR3 spans 14 residues. Looked up from germline, CDR1 is LNHDA and CDR2 is SQIVND (reference sequence). The V end was cut by 10 bases, the J end by 4 bases, with 17 bases between. The CDR3 sequence is CATETRAGNQPQHF. CDR3 sequence (DNA): TGTGCCACCGAGACCAGGGCGGGAAATCAGCCCCAGCATTTT.

This sequence joins TRBV5-4 and TRBJ1-2, with TRBD1 identical over 9 bases. The germline gives CDR1 SGHNT, CDR2 YYREEE (reference sequence). V shed 3 bases and J 10 bases; nucleotides not matched to a gene: 7. This CDR3 is 13 amino acids long. The CDR3 bases are TGTGCCAGCAGCTACCGGGACAGGGCGGACTACACCTTC. Amino acid sequence: CASSYRDRADYTF.